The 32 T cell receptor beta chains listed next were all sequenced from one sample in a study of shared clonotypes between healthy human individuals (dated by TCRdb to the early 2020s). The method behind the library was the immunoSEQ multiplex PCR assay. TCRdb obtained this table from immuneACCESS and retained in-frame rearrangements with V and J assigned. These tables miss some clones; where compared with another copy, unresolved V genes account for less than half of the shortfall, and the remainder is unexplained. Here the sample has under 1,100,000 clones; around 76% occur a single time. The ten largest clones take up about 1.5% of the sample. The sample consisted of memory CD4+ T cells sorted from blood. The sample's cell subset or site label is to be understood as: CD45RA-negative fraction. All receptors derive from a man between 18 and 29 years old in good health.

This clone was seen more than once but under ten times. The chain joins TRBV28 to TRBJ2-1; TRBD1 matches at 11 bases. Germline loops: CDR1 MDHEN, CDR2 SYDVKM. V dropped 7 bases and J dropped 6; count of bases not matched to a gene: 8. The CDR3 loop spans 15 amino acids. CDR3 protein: CASKMSGTGGNEQFF. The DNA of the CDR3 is TGTGCCAGCAAAATGTCGGGGACAGGGGGCAATGAGCAGTTCTTC.

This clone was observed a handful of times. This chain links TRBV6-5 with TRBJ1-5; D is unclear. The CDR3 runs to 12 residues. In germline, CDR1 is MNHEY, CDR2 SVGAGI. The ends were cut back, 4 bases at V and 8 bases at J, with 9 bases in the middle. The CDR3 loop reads CASSSSGEPQHF. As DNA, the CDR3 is TGTGCCAGCAGTTCCTCGGGCGAGCCCCAGCATTTT.

The CDR3 region is CSVAIAGYGTDTQYF. In nucleotides, the CDR3 is TGCAGCGTTGCAATTGCAGGGTACGGGACAGATACGCAGTATTTT. V usage is TRBV29-1 and J usage is TRBJ2-3; D is perhaps TRBD1 (5 bases). Per germline, CDR1 SQVTM and CDR2 ANQGSEA. V lost 4 bases and J lost 3, with 17 bases in between. The CDR3 has 15 amino acids.

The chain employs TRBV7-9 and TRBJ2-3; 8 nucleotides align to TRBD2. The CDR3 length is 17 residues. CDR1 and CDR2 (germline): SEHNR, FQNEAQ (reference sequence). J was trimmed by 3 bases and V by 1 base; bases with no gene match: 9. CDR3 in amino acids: CASSLDTGRDRTDTQYF. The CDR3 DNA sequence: TGTGCCAGCAGCTTAGACACCGGGAGGGATCGGACAGATACGCAGTATTTT.

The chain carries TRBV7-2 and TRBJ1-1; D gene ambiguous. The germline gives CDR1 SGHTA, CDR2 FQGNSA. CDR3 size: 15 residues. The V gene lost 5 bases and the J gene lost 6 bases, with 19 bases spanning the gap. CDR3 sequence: CASSPRRGVEAEAFF. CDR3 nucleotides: TGTGCCAGCAGCCCCCGCCGGGGAGTGGAAGCTGAAGCTTTCTTT. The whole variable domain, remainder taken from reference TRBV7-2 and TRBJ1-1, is GAGVSQSPSNKVTEKGKDVELRCDPISGHTALYWYRQSLGQGLEFLIYFQGNSAPDKSGLPSDRFSAERTGGSVSTLTIQRTQQEDSAVYLCASSPRRGVEAEAFFGQGTRLTVV.

CDR3 protein: CARGPVEQYF. In nucleotides, the CDR3 is TGTGCCAGAGGGCCAGTCGAGCAGTACTTC. This chain joins TRBV27 and TRBJ2-7; D gene unclear. V lost 9 bases and J lost 6, with 9 bases in between. The CDR3 sequence is 10 residues long. Germline V gene lookup returns CDR1 MNHEY and CDR2 SMNVEV (reference sequence).

This CDR3 reads CASGLAGGRTQETQYF. As DNA, the CDR3 is TGTGCCAGCGGACTAGCGGGGGGCCGGACACAAGAGACCCAGTACTTC. This sequence joins TRBV5-4 and TRBJ2-5, with 14 bases fitting TRBD2. V gave up 7 bases and J gave up 2 bases; unmatched junction bases: 7. The CDR3 extends over 16 amino acids. The germline gives CDR1 SGHNT, CDR2 YYREEE (reference sequence).

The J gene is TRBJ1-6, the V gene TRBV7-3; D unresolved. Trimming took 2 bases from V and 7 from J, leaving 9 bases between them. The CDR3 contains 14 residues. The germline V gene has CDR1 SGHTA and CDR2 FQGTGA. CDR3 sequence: CASSLGNLNSPLHF. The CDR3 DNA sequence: TGTGCCAGCAGCTTAGGGAATTTAAATTCACCCCTCCACTTT.

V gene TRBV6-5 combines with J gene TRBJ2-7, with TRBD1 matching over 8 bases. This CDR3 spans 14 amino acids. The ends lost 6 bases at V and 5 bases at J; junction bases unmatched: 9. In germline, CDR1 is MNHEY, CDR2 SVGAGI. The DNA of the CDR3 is TGTGCCAGCAGCCGCGGACAGGGTCCCAACGAGCAGTACTTC. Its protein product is CASSRGQGPNEQYF.

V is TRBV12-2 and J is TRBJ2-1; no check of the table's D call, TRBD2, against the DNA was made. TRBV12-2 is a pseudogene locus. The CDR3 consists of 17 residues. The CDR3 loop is CASPSGGGRAYYNEQFF. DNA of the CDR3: TGTGCAAGTCCCTCTGGAGGCGGGAGGGCCTACTACAATGAGCAGTTCTTC.

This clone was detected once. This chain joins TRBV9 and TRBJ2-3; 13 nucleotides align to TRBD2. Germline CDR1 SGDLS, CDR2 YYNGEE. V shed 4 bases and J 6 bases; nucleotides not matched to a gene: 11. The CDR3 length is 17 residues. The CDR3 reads CASSPRLAGGIIDTQYF. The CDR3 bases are TGTGCCAGCAGCCCCCGACTAGCGGGAGGAATTATCGATACGCAGTATTTT.

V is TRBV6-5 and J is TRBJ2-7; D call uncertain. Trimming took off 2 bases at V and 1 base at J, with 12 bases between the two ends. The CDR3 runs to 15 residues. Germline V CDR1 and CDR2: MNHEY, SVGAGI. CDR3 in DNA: TGTGCCAGCAGTTACGGGCAGGTCTCGTCCTACGAGCAGTACTTC. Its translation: CASSYGQVSSYEQYF.

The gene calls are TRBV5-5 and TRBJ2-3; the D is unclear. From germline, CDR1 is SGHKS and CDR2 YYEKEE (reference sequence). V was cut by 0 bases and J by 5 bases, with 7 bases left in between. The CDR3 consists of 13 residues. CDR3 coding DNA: TGTGCCAGCAGCTTGGGTGGGCGAGATACGCAGTATTTT. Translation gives CASSLGGRDTQYF. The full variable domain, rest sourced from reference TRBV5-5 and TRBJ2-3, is DAGVTQSPTHLIKTRGQQVTLRCSPISGHKSVSWYQQVLGQGPQFIFQYYEKEERGRGNFPDRFSARQFPNYSSELNVNALLLGDSALYLCASSLGGRDTQYFGPGTRLTVL.

The DNA for the CDR3 is TGTGCCAGCAGCCAAAAGGTTTGGACAGTATTTCAGCCCCAGCATTTT. Translating gives CASSQKVWTVFQPQHF. The rearrangement joins TRBV7-2 to TRBJ1-5; TRBD1 is a possible D gene (6 bases). The CDR3 loop spans 16 amino acids. Germline lookup yields CDR1 SGHTA and CDR2 FQGNSA. Trimming removed 5 bases from V and 6 bases from J, with 20 bases in between.

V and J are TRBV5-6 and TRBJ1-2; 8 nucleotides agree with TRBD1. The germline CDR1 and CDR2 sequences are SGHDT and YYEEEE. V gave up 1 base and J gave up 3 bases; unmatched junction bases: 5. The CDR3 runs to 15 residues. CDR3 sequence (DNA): TGTGCCAGCAGCTTGCCGGACAGGGATTACTATGGCTACACCTTC. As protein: CASSLPDRDYYGYTF.

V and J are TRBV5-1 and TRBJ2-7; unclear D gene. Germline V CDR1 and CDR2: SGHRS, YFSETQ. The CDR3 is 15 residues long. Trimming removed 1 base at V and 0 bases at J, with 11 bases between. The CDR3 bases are TGCGCCAGCAGCTTGATAGCCTCTAGCTCCTACGAGCAGTACTTC. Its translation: CASSLIASSSYEQYF.

The CDR3 loop reads CASSFLGENTEAFF. DNA for the CDR3: TGTGCCAGCAGCTTCTTGGGGGAGAACACTGAAGCTTTCTTT. The J gene is TRBJ1-1, the V gene TRBV9, with D perhaps TRBD1 (5 bases). CDR1 is SGDLS, CDR2 YYNGEE, per germline. The V and J ends lost 4 bases and 1 base respectively, with 11 bases between them. The CDR3 is 14 residues long.

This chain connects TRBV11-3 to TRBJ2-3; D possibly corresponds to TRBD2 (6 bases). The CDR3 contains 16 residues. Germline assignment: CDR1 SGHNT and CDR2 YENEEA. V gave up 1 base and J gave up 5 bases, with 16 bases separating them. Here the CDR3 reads CASSLGGGSQGDTQYF. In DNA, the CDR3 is TGTGCCAGCAGCTTAGGTGGGGGGTCTCAAGGAGATACGCAGTATTTT.

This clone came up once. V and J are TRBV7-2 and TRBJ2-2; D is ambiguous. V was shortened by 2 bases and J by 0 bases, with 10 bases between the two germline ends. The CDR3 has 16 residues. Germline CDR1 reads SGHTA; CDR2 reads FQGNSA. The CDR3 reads CASSLNPPSNTGELFF. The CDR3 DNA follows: TGTGCCAGCAGCTTAAACCCCCCTTCGAACACCGGGGAGCTGTTTTTT. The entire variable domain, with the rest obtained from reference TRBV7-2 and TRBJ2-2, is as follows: GAGVSQSPSNKVTEKGKDVELRCDPISGHTALYWYRQSLGQGLEFLIYFQGNSAPDKSGLPSDRFSAERTGGSVSTLTIQRTQQEDSAVYLCASSLNPPSNTGELFFGEGSRLTVL.

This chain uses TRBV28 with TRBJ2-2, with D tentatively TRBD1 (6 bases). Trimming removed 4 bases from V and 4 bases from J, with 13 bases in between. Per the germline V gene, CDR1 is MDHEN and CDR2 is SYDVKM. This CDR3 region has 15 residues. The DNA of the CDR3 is TGTGCCAGCAGTTCCACAGGGTCGGGCACCGGGGAGCTGTTTTTT. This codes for CASSSTGSGTGELFF.

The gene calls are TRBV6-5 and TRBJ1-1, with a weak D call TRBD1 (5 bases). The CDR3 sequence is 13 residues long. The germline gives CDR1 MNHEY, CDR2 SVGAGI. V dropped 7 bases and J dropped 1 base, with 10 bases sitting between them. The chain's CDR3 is CASNQGRNTEAFF. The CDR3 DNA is TGTGCCAGCAACCAGGGCCGGAACACTGAAGCTTTCTTT.

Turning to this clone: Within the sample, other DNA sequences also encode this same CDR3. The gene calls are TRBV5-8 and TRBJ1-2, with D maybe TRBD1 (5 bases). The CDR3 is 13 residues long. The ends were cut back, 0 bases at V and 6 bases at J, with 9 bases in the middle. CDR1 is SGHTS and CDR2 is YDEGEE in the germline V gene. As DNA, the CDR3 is TGTGCCAGCAGCTTGGGACGGGGGGATGGCTACACCTTC. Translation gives CASSLGRGDGYTF.

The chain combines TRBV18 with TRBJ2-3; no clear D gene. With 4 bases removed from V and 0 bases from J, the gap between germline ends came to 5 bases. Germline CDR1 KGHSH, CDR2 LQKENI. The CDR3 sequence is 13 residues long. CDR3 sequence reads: CASSQISTDTQYF. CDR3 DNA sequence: TGTGCCAGCTCACAAATTAGCACAGATACGCAGTATTTT. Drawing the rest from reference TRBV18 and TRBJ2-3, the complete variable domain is NAGVMQNPRHLVRRRGQEARLRCSPMKGHSHVYWYRQLPEEGLKFMVYLQKENIIDESGMPKERFSAEFPKEGPSILRIQQVVRGDSAAYFCASSQISTDTQYFGPGTRLTVL.

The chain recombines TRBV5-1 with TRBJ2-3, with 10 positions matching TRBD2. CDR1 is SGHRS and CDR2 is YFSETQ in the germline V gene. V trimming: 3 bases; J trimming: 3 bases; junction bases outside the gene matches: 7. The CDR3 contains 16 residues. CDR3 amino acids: CASSSTLSGRTDTQYF. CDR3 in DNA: TGCGCCAGCAGCTCGACTCTTAGCGGGAGGACAGATACGCAGTATTTT.

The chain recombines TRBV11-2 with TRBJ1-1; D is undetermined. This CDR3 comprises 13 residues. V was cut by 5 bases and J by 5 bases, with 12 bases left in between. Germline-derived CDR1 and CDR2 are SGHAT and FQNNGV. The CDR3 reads CASSQQVGTEAFF. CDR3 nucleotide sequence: TGTGCCAGCAGCCAGCAAGTCGGGACTGAAGCTTTCTTT.

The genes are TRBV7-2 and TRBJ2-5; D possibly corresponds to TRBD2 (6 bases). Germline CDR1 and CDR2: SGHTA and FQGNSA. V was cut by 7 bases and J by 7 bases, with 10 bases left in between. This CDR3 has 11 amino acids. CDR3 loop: CASTDSGTQYF. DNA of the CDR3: TGTGCCAGCACGGATAGCGGGACCCAGTACTTC.

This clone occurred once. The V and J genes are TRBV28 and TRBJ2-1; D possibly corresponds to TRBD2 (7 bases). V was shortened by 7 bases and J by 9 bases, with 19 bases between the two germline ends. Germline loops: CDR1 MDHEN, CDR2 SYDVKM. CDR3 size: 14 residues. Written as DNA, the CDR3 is TGTGCCAGCATGGGGGGCGGGAGCCCCGGTGAGCAGTTCTTC. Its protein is CASMGGGSPGEQFF.

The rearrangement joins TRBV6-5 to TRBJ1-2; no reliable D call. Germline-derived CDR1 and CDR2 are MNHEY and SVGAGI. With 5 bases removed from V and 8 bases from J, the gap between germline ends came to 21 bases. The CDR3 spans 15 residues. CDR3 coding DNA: TGTGCCAGCAGTACTTCCGCCGGCCAGATGGCGGGCTACACCTTC. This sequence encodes CASSTSAGQMAGYTF.

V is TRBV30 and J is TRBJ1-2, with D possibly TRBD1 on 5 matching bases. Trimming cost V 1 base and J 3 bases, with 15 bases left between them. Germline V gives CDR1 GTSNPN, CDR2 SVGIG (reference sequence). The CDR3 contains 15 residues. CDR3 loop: CAWSGDRASDYGYTF. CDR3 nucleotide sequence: TGTGCCTGGAGTGGCGACAGAGCCTCCGACTATGGCTACACCTTC.

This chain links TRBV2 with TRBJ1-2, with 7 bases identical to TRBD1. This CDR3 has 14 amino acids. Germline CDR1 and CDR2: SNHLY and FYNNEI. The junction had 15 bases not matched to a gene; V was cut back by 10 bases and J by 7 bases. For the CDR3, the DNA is TGTGCCATTTTCCCAGACAGGGCTTTGAGTGGCTACACCTTC. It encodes CAIFPDRALSGYTF.

The CDR3 nucleotides read TGTGCCTGGAGTAAACCGGGACCTAGGGAGCAGTACTTC. Its translation is CAWSKPGPREQYF. The V and J genes are TRBV30 and TRBJ2-7; TRBD1 or TRBD2 may be the D gene (5 bases each). This CDR3 has 13 residues. The germline CDR1 and CDR2 sequences are GTSNPN and SVGIG (reference sequence). V was shortened by 2 bases and J by 7 bases, with 15 bases between the two germline ends.

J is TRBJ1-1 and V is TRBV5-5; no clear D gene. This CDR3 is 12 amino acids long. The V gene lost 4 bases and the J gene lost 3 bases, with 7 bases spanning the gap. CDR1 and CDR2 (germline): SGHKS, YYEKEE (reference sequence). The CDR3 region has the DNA TGTGCCAGCAGCGTGGGATACACTGAAGCTTTCTTT. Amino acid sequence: CASSVGYTEAFF.